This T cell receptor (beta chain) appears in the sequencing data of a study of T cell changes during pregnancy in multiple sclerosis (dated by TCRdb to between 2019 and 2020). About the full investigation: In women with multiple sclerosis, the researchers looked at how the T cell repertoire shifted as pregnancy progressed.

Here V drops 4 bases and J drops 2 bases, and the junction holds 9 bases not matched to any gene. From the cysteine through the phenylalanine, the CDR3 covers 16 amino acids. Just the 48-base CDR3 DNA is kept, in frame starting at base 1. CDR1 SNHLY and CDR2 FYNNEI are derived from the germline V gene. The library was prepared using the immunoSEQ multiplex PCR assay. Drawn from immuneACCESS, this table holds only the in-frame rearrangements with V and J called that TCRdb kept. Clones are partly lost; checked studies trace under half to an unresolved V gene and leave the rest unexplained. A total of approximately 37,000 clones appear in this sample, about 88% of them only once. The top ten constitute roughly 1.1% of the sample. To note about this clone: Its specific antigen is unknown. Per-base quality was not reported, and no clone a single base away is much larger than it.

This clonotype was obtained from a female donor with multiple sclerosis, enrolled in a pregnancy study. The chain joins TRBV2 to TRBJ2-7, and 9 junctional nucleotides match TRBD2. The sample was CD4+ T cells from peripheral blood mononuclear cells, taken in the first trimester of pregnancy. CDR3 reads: CASSGLAGKSPYEQYF. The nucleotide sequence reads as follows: TGTGCCAGCAGTGGTCTAGCGGGAAAGAGTCCCTACGAGCAGTACTTC.